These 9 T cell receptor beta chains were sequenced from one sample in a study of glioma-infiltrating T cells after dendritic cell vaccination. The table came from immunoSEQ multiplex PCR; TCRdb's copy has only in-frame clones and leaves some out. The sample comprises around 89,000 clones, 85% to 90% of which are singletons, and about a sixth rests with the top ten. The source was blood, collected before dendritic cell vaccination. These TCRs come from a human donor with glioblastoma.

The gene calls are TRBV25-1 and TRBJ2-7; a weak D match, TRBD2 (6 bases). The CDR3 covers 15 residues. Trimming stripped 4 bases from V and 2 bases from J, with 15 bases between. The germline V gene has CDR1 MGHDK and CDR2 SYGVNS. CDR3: CASSVWRGYTYEQYF. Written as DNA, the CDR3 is TGTGCCAGCAGTGTTTGGAGGGGCTACACCTACGAGCAGTACTTC.

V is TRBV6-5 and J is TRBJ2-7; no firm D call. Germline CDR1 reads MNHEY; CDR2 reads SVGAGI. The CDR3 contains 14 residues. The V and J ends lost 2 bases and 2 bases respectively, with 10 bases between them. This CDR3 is CASSYDIETYEQYF. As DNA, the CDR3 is TGTGCCAGCAGTTACGACATCGAAACCTACGAGCAGTACTTC.

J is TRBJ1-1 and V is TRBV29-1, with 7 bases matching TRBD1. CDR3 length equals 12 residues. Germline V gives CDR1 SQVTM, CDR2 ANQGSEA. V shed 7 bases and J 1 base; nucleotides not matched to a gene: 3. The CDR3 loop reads CSAGGWNTEAFF. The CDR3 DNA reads TGCAGCGCAGGGGGATGGAACACTGAAGCTTTCTTT.

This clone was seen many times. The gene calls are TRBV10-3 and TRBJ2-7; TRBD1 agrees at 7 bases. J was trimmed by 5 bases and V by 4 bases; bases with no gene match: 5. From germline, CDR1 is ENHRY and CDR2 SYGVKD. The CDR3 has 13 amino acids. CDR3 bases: TGTGCCATCAGTGGACAGGGTCCCCACGAGCAGTACTTC. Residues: CAISGQGPHEQYF.

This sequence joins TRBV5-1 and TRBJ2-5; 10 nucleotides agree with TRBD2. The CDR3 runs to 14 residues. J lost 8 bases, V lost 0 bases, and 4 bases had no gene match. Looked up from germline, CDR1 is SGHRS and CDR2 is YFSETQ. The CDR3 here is CASSLAPSGSTQYF. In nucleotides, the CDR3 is TGCGCCAGCAGCTTGGCGCCTAGCGGGAGTACCCAGTACTTC.

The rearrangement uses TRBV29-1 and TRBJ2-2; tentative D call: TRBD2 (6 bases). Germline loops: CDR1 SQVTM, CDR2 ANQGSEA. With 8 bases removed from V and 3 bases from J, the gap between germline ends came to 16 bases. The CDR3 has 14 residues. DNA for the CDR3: TGCAGCTCTCAGGCGGGGCCCTACACCGGGGAGCTGTTTTTT. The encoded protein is CSSQAGPYTGELFF.

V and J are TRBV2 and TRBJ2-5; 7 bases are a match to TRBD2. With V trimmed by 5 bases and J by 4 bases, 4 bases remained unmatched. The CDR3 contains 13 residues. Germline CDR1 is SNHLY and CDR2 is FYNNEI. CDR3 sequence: CASSREERETQYF. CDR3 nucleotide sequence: TGTGCCAGCAGTCGGGAGGAACGAGAGACCCAGTACTTC. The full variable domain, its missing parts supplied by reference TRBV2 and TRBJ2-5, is EPEVTQTPSHQVTQMGQEVILRCVPISNHLYFYWYRQILGQKVEFLVSFYNNEISEKSEIFDDQFSVERPDGSNFTLKIRSTKLEDSAMYFCASSREERETQYFGPGTRLLVL.

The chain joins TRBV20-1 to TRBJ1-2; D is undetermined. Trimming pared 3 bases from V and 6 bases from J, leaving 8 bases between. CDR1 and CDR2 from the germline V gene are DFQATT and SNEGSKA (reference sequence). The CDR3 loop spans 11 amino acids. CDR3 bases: TGCAGTGCTAGGGCGGGGAATGGCTACACCTTC. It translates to CSARAGNGYTF.

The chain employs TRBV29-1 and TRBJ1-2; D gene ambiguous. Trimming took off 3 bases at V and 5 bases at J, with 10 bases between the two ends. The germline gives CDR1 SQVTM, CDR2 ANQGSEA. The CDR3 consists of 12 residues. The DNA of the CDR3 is TGCAGCGTTGAGTTGACACCGTATGGCTACACCTTC. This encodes CSVELTPYGYTF.